A single TCR beta chain is shown here with its context. cDNA reverse transcribed from extracted RNA served as the sequencing template. The repertoire was sequenced with immunoSEQ multiplex PCR; TCRdb's copy has only in-frame clones and lacks some. Of almost 250,000 clones listed, 67% were seen once; the top ten hold 0.95% to 1.5%. The data originate from a study of CD8+ T cells in alopecia areata. V shed 6 bases, J shed 6 bases, and the junction held 5 bases outside the gene matches. The germline gives CDR1 SQVTM, CDR2 ANQGSEA. The CDR3 consists of 12 residues. The gene calls are TRBV29-1 and TRBJ2-3, with 8 bases lining up with TRBD1. The sequenced sample was CD4+ T cells sorted from blood, obtained at week 0. This receptor was taken from a human donor with alopecia areata. The CDR3 loop reads CSVRGPFDTQYF. Here the CDR3 DNA reads TGCAGCGTCAGGGGGCCGTTCGATACGCAGTATTTT.